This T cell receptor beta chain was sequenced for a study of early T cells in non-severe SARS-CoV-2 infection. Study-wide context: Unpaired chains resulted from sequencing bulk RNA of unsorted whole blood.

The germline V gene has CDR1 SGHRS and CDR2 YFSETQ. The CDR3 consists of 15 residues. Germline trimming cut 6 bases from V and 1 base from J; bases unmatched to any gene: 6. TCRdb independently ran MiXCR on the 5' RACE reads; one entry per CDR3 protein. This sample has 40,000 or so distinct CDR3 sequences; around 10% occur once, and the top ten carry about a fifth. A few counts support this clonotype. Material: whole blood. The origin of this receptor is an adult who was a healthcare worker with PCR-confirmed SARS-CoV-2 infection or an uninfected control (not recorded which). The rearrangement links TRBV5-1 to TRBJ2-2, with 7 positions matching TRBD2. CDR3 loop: CASTWDYLNTGELFF. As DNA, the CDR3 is TGCGCCAGCACCTGGGACTACCTGAACACCGGGGAGCTGTTTTTT.